One and the same sample provided the 5 T cell receptor beta chains below, sequenced in a study of blood T cell repertoires in COVID-19. Clones were read by immunoSEQ multiplex PCR, and TCRdb kept only the in-frame ones, dropping some. The repertoire consists of more than 200,000 clones, with around 90% occurring once and the leading ten covering 1.5% to 2%. The sequencing input was PBMCs or T cells enriched from blood (not recorded which). Receptor source: a woman aged 50 to 60 who had recovered from COVID-19.

This clone was recorded a few times. The chain has TRBV19 and TRBJ2-7, with D possibly matching TRBD2 (6 bases). V dropped 3 bases and J dropped 0 bases, with 12 bases sitting between them. The CDR3 is made up of 15 amino acids. Germline CDR1 and CDR2: LNHDA and SQIVND (reference sequence). The CDR3 region has the DNA TGTGCCAGTAGTATTGGGGGGATGTACTCCTACGAGCAGTACTTC. Protein: CASSIGGMYSYEQYF.

The rearrangement uses TRBV3-1 (or the pseudogene TRBV3-2) and TRBJ2-3; D remains ambiguous. CDR1 and CDR2 (germline): LGHDT, YNNKEL (reference sequence). The germline V and J ends were trimmed by 6 bases and 0 bases, with 7 bases remaining between them. CDR3 size: 13 residues. In DNA form, the CDR3 reads TGTGCCAGCAGACTCGATAGCACAGATACGCAGTATTTT. Amino acid sequence: CASRLDSTDTQYF.

The J gene is TRBJ2-7, the V gene TRBV6-5; 7 positions match TRBD1. Trimming removed 0 bases from V and 0 bases from J; junction bases left unmatched: 5. The CDR3 spans 16 residues. Germline V lookup: CDR1 MNHEY, CDR2 SVGAGI. The CDR3 here is CASSYSNRDSSYEQYF. The CDR3 DNA follows: TGTGCCAGCAGTTACTCTAATAGGGACAGCTCCTACGAGCAGTACTTC.

The chain combines TRBV4-3 with TRBJ1-6; the D gene is possibly TRBD1 (6 bases). Per germline, CDR1 LGHNA and CDR2 YSLEER. With 0 bases removed from V and 7 bases from J, the gap between germline ends came to 13 bases. CDR3 length: 16 amino acids. The CDR3 spells CASSQDYRAWNSPLHF. In nucleotides, the CDR3 is TGCGCCAGCAGCCAAGATTACAGGGCTTGGAATTCACCCCTCCACTTT.

The chain joins TRBV27 to TRBJ2-5; weak D call: TRBD2 (5 bases). The V gene lost 3 bases and the J gene lost 4 bases, with 9 bases spanning the gap. The length of the CDR3 is 13 residues. CDR1 is MNHEY and CDR2 is SMNVEV in the germline V gene (reference sequence). The CDR3 loop is CASSFARVETQYF. DNA of the CDR3: TGTGCCAGCAGTTTTGCGAGGGTAGAGACCCAGTACTTC.